The 24 T cell receptor beta chains in this list originate from one sample, sequenced in a study of cytomegalovirus exposure and HLA in healthy donors. Some clones are missing from TCRdb's copy, which holds only in-frame ones; the method was immunoSEQ multiplex PCR. Of approximately 200,000 clones listed, 84% are singletons. Sequences were obtained from PBMCs. These receptors all stem from a woman in her twenties or thirties in good health and CMV-seropositive.

The chain joins TRBV25-1 to TRBJ1-1, with D possibly being TRBD1 (5 bases). Germline V gene lookup returns CDR1 MGHDK and CDR2 SYGVNS. V was clipped by 4 bases and J by 5 bases, with 11 bases between them. CDR3 length: 13 amino acids. The CDR3 loop reads CASSGPYRTEAFF. The CDR3 nucleotides read TGTGCCAGCAGTGGGCCCTACAGGACTGAAGCTTTCTTT.

The chain joins TRBV29-1 to TRBJ1-3; no clear D gene. V lost 1 base, J lost 2 bases, and 9 bases lay in between. This CDR3 is 14 amino acids long. Per the germline V gene, CDR1 is SQVTM and CDR2 is ANQGSEA. The CDR3 DNA follows: TGCAGCGTTGAAGTCTCCGGGGCTGGAAACACCATATATTTT. Its translation: CSVEVSGAGNTIYF. The full variable domain, its missing parts supplied by reference TRBV29-1 and TRBJ1-3, is SAVISQKPSRDICQRGTSLTIQCQVDSQVTMMFWYRQQPGQSLTLIATANQGSEATYESGFVIDKFPISRPNLTFSTLTVSNMSPEDSSIYLCSVEVSGAGNTIYFGEGSWLTVV.

The chain carries TRBV10-3 and TRBJ1-1, with D unresolved. V was trimmed by 7 bases and J by 3 bases, leaving 12 bases between them. This CDR3 region has 13 residues. Germline CDR1 is ENHRY and CDR2 is SYGVKD. The CDR3 bases are TGTGCCATCACTCACAGCGGGGACACTGAAGCTTTCTTT. Encoded protein: CAITHSGDTEAFF.

The chain is built from TRBV28 and TRBJ1-2; possibly TRBD1 for D (5 bases). Germline V gives CDR1 MDHEN, CDR2 SYDVKM. There are 16 residues in the CDR3. Trimming pared 2 bases from V and 4 bases from J, leaving 17 bases between. CDR3 protein: CASSLGADGQGYGYTF. The CDR3 nucleotides read TGTGCCAGCAGTTTAGGGGCGGATGGACAAGGCTATGGCTACACCTTC.

The J gene is TRBJ2-5, the V gene TRBV15, with TRBD2 matching over 9 bases. The germline gives CDR1 LNHNV, CDR2 YYDKDF (reference sequence). Trimming cost V 1 base and J 2 bases; bases outside gene matches: 14. The CDR3 is 19 amino acids. CDR3 coding DNA: TGTGCCACCAGCAGAGCCTCCCGGGGCAGCGGGGGGATTCAAGAGACCCAGTACTTC. Its translation: CATSRASRGSGGIQETQYF.

V usage is TRBV28 and J usage is TRBJ1-5, with 12 positions matching TRBD1. Unmatched junction bases numbered 13, after V lost 5 bases and J lost 5 bases. The CDR3 consists of 18 residues. The germline CDR1 and CDR2 sequences are MDHEN and SYDVKM. The CDR3 DNA is TGTGCCAGCAGTGATCTGGCCGGGGGACAGGGGGCTCATCAGCCCCAGCATTTT. The encoded protein is CASSDLAGGQGAHQPQHF.

V and J are TRBV27 and TRBJ2-7, with D unresolved. This CDR3 is 13 amino acids long. Looked up from germline, CDR1 is MNHEY and CDR2 is SMNVEV (reference sequence). The V end lost 4 bases, the J end lost 1 base, and 8 bases lay between the germline ends. CDR3 loop: CASSWALSYEQYF. CDR3 DNA sequence: TGTGCCAGCAGTTGGGCGCTTTCCTACGAGCAGTACTTC.

V gene TRBV6-5 combines with J gene TRBJ2-7, with 7 bases that match TRBD1. From germline, CDR1 is MNHEY and CDR2 SVGAGI. V shed 0 bases and J 3 bases; nucleotides not matched to a gene: 5. This CDR3 has 15 residues. The CDR3 region has the DNA TGTGCCAGCAGTTACTCGTTACAGGGGCGCTACGAGCAGTACTTC. Translated: CASSYSLQGRYEQYF.

Of note for this clone: Possible read error: a much larger clone is one base away. Additional DNA sequences in this sample encode the identical CDR3. V is TRBV9 and J is TRBJ1-3, with 9 nucleotides matching TRBD1. CDR1 is SGDLS, CDR2 YYNGEE, per germline. This CDR3 is 16 amino acids long. Trimming cost V 3 bases and J 4 bases; bases outside gene matches: 8. The CDR3 here is CASSAGQGPTGNTIYF. DNA for the CDR3: TGTGCCAGCAGCGCGGGACAGGGCCCTACGGGAAACACCATATATTTT.

The chain carries TRBV28 and TRBJ2-7, with TRBD1 matching 9 bases. Germline trimming cut 5 bases from V and 6 bases from J; bases unmatched to any gene: 11. This CDR3 is 15 amino acids long. Germline CDR1 is MDHEN and CDR2 is SYDVKM. The CDR3: CASSRDRVAVGEQYF. CDR3 bases: TGTGCCAGCAGTCGGGACAGGGTGGCGGTGGGCGAGCAGTACTTC.

This chain connects TRBV29-1 to TRBJ1-4; D ambiguous. Trimming shortened V by 6 bases and J by 10 bases, and 12 bases separated the two germline ends. Per germline, CDR1 SQVTM and CDR2 ANQGSEA. This CDR3 has 11 residues. CDR3 sequence: CSVEGVGKLFF. In nucleotides, the CDR3 is TGCAGCGTCGAGGGTGTAGGAAAACTGTTTTTT.

In this sample, this clone turned up a few times. The DNA of the CDR3 is TGTGCCAGCAGTGACCTCGAGGTCTATGGCTACACCTTC. Encoded protein: CASSDLEVYGYTF. This chain joins TRBV25-1 and TRBJ1-2; no definite D call. CDR1 MGHDK and CDR2 SYGVNS come from the germline V gene. The germline V and J ends were trimmed by 3 bases and 4 bases, with 9 bases remaining between them. This CDR3 comprises 13 residues.

The V gene is TRBV11-2, the J gene TRBJ1-1; D is uncertain. The V and J ends lost 0 bases and 10 bases respectively, with 12 bases between them. Germline CDR1 is SGHAT and CDR2 is FQNNGV. The CDR3 has 13 amino acids. The CDR3: CASSLDRSGAAFF. DNA for the CDR3: TGTGCCAGCAGCTTAGATCGTAGCGGAGCAGCTTTCTTT.

The chain carries TRBV6-1 and TRBJ2-1; 13 bases fit TRBD2. The CDR3 contains 16 residues. V gave up 4 bases and J gave up 9 bases; unmatched junction bases: 9. CDR1 and CDR2 from the germline V gene are MNHNS and SASEGT. CDR3 coding DNA: TGTGCCAGCAGTGGGACTAGCGGGAGAGGGACCGGTGAGCAGTTCTTC. It is translated as CASSGTSGRGTGEQFF.

V is TRBV5-1 and J is TRBJ2-1; 10 nucleotides agree with TRBD1. Unmatched junction bases numbered 4, after V lost 0 bases and J lost 7 bases. Per germline, CDR1 SGHRS and CDR2 YFSETQ. The length of the CDR3 is 15 residues. As DNA, the CDR3 is TGCGCCAGCAGCTTGGGGGACAGGGGTGGGAATGAGCAGTTCTTC. Translation gives CASSLGDRGGNEQFF.

In its sample, this clone was seen a few times. The rearrangement links TRBV7-2 to TRBJ2-1; no clear D gene. Germline lookup yields CDR1 SGHTA and CDR2 FQGNSA. The CDR3 totals 12 residues. V was clipped by 4 bases and J by 8 bases, with 9 bases between them. This CDR3 reads CASSSLPHEQFF. The CDR3 DNA reads TGTGCCAGCAGCTCCCTCCCCCATGAGCAGTTCTTC.

This sequence joins TRBV14 and TRBJ2-5, with TRBD1 matching over 9 bases. The V gene end was trimmed by 4 bases and the J gene end by 2 bases; junction bases not matched to a gene: 8. This CDR3 has 16 residues. Per germline, CDR1 SGHDN and CDR2 FVKESK. This CDR3 is CASSLDRGSDQETQYF. CDR3 nucleotide sequence: TGTGCCAGCAGCCTCGACAGGGGGTCCGATCAAGAGACCCAGTACTTC.

This clone came up a few times. The V gene is TRBV11-2, the J gene TRBJ2-7; 9 bases match TRBD1. Per the germline V gene, CDR1 is SGHAT and CDR2 is FQNNGV. The length of the CDR3 is 14 residues. The trim removed 5 bases at V and 6 bases at J, leaving 8 bases unmatched. The CDR3 loop reads CASSRTGVSSEQYF. CDR3 sequence (DNA): TGTGCCAGCAGCCGGACAGGGGTTAGTAGCGAGCAGTACTTC.

J is TRBJ2-1 and V is TRBV18; 7 nucleotides agree with TRBD2. Germline CDR1 KGHSH, CDR2 LQKENI. The V and J ends lost 3 bases and 1 base, in that order; junction bases with no gene match: 6. The CDR3 sequence is 16 residues long. The CDR3 region is CASSPLSGVSYNEQFF. For the CDR3, the DNA is TGTGCCAGCTCACCTTTGAGCGGGGTATCCTACAATGAGCAGTTCTTC.

This sequence joins TRBV29-1 and TRBJ2-1; TRBD1 agrees at 10 bases. Germline V lookup: CDR1 SQVTM, CDR2 ANQGSEA. The J segment lost 8 bases and the V segment lost 4 bases, leaving 5 bases of the junction unmatched. CDR3 length: 13 amino acids. As DNA, the CDR3 is TGCAGCGTTGCGGGACAGGGGAACGATGAGCAGTTCTTC. This encodes CSVAGQGNDEQFF.

This chain connects TRBV19 to TRBJ2-3; TRBD1 matches at 9 bases. This CDR3 has 16 amino acids. The trim removed 6 bases at V and 3 bases at J, leaving 10 bases unmatched. Germline V lookup: CDR1 LNHDA, CDR2 SQIVND (reference sequence). In DNA, the CDR3 is TGTGCCAGTAGCCAAGGGACAGGGTATCGGACAGATACGCAGTATTTT. Translated: CASSQGTGYRTDTQYF.

In DNA, the CDR3 is TGTGCCAGCAGTTACTCGACAGGGGATACCTACGAGCAGTACTTC. This codes for CASSYSTGDTYEQYF. The genes are TRBV6-6 and TRBJ2-7; 8 positions match TRBD1. Germline loops: CDR1 MNHNY, CDR2 SVGAGI (reference sequence). The CDR3 runs to 15 residues. V was pared by 0 bases and J by 2 bases, with 3 bases of the junction left unmatched.

Only one count was recorded for this clone. This chain links TRBV5-1 with TRBJ2-7; TRBD1 aligns across 11 bases. Germline V gives CDR1 SGHRS, CDR2 YFSETQ. The CDR3 length is 16 residues. With 2 bases clipped from V and 4 bases from J, the junction kept 8 bases outside the gene matches. In DNA form, the CDR3 reads TGCGCCAGCAGCTTCACTTCCGGGACAGGGGGGTACGAGCAGTACTTC. As protein: CASSFTSGTGGYEQYF. The variable domain in full, with the rest retrieved from reference TRBV5-1 and TRBJ2-7, is KAGVTQTPRYLIKTRGQQVTLSCSPISGHRSVSWYQQTPGQGLQFLFEYFSETQRNKGNFPGRFSGRQFSNSRSEMNVSTLELGDSALYLCASSFTSGTGGYEQYFGPGTRLTVT.

This chain uses TRBV29-1 with TRBJ1-2, with D maybe TRBD1 (5 bases). This CDR3 has 15 residues. Germline lookup yields CDR1 SQVTM and CDR2 ANQGSEA. Trimming pared 3 bases from V and 4 bases from J, leaving 18 bases between. The CDR3 here is CSVDPGAPVGYGYTF. The CDR3, as DNA: TGCAGCGTTGACCCTGGGGCTCCAGTCGGCTATGGCTACACCTTC. The complete variable domain, with remaining parts taken from reference TRBV29-1 and TRBJ1-2, reads SAVISQKPSRDICQRGTSLTIQCQVDSQVTMMFWYRQQPGQSLTLIATANQGSEATYESGFVIDKFPISRPNLTFSTLTVSNMSPEDSSIYLCSVDPGAPVGYGYTFGSGTRLTVV.